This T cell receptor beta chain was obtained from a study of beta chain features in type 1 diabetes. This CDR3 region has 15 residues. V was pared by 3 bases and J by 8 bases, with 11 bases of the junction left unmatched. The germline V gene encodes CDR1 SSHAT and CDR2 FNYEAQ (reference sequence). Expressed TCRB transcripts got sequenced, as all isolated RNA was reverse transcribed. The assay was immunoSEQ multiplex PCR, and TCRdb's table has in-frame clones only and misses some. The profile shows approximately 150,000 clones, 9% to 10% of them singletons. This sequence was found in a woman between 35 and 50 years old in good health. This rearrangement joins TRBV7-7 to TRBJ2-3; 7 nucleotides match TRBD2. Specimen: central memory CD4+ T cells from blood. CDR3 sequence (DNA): TGTGCCAGCAGCTTCGGGCTCGGTGGGGAGGGTACGCAGTATTTT. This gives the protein CASSFGLGGEGTQYF.